The clone carrying this T cell receptor (beta chain) showed up just once. These data originate in a study of blood T cell repertoires in COVID-19. Study overall: There were acute and convalescent COVID-19 samples, and they came from the United States, Italy and Spain. T cells, B-cell-depleted T cells, or PBMCs supplied cDNA or gDNA.

V was shortened by 4 bases and J by 5 bases, with 11 bases between the two germline ends. Germline loops: CDR1 SGHRS, CDR2 YFSETQ. CDR3 length: 13 residues. Original methodology: Estimates of nucleated cell counts were drawn from the amplification of reference gene primers. Clones were sequenced by immunoSEQ multiplex PCR, and TCRdb holds only the in-frame ones, with some missing. V, J and clone size reflect that table, while D and trimming were determined from the DNA. The data hold about 59,000 clones, with about 88% observed a single time. This chain joins TRBV5-1 and TRBJ2-3; D perhaps matches TRBD1 (6 bases). This receptor was identified in a man older than 75 in a cohort sampled during active COVID-19. Sequenced material: peripheral blood. CDR3 amino acids: CASSARQVDTQYF. CDR3 bases: TGCGCCAGCAGCGCCCGACAGGTAGATACGCAGTATTTT.